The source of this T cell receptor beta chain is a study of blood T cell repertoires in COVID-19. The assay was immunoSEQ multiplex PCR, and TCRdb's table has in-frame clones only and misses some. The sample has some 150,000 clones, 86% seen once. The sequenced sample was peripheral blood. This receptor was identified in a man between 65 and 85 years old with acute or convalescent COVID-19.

CDR3 sequence (DNA): TGCGCCAGCAGCCAAGATCACTGGACAGGGGTATTAGCGGGAGTAGAGACCCAGTACTTC. The encoded protein is CASSQDHWTGVLAGVETQYF. The rearrangement links TRBV4-1 to TRBJ2-5; either TRBD1 or TRBD2 may fit D (9 bases each). Germline CDR1 is MGHRA and CDR2 is YSYEKL. The CDR3 has 20 amino acids. V was clipped by 0 bases and J by 4 bases, with 27 bases between them.